This TCR beta chain was documented in a study of beta chain features in type 1 diabetes. The wider study: The patients were much like the healthy donors in age, gender and cell yields. Study outcomes and limitations: Whether HLA type influences TCRB rearrangement remained unresolved here. Researchers cautioned that cDNA sequencing could over-represent cells with high TCR expression. There was a moderate but significant shortening of TCRB CDR3s in all four CD4+ subsets of Type 1 diabetes patients.

The sequenced template was cDNA made from the entire isolated RNA. The method was immunoSEQ multiplex PCR; TCRdb's version includes in-frame clones alone and lacks a portion of them. The sample lists roughly 150,000 clones; about 10% were seen once. A CD45RO/CCR7/CD25/CD127/CD95/CD27 panel sorted naive, central memory, regulatory and stem cell-like memory CD4+ cells. This clone was picked up a small number of times. The antigen is unknown. The ends lost 4 bases at V and 5 bases at J; junction bases unmatched: 4. This CDR3 region has 15 residues. Germline V CDR1 and CDR2: SEHNR, FQNEAQ (reference sequence).

Specimen: central memory CD4+ T cells from blood. This TCR derives from a woman aged 30 to 39 with type 1 diabetes. The chain has TRBV7-9 and TRBJ2-7, with 14 bases identical to TRBD2. CDR3 in amino acids: CASSSPGLAGDEQYF. The CDR3 nucleotides read TGTGCCAGCAGCTCGCCGGGACTAGCGGGAGACGAGCAGTACTTC.